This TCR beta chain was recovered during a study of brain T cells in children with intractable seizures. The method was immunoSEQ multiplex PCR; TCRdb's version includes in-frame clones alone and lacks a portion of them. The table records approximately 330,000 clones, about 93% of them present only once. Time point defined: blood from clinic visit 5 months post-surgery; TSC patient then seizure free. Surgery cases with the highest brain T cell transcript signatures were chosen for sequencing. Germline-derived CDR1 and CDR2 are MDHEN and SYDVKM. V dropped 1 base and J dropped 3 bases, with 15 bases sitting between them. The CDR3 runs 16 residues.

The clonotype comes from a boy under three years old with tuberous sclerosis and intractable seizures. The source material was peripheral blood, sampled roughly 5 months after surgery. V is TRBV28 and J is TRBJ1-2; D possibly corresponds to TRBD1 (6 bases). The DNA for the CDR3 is TGTGCCAGCAGTTTATTGACACAGGGATGGGACTATGGCTACACCTTC. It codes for CASSLLTQGWDYGYTF.